This T cell receptor (beta chain) was found in a study of blood T cell repertoires in COVID-19. Whole-study context: Sites in the United States, Italy and Spain provided acute and convalescent COVID-19 samples.

V lost 0 bases, J lost 4 bases, and 12 bases lay in between. CDR1 and CDR2 (germline): KGHSH, LQKENI. This CDR3 region has 15 residues. Study members were between about 18 and 95 years old and lived in approximately 25 US regions. Resolution of symptoms, clearance, or two negative PCRs was present in recovered Cohort 3 donors. As originally analysed: Amplification of reference gene primers provided the estimated nucleated cell counts. Clones were sequenced by immunoSEQ multiplex PCR, and TCRdb holds only the in-frame ones, with some missing. V, J and clone size reflect that table, while D and trimming were determined from the DNA. The table has a few hundred thousand clones, roughly 84% seen once.

The source material was PBMCs or T cells enriched from blood (not recorded which). This receptor was obtained from a woman under 40 who had recovered from COVID-19. The rearrangement links TRBV18 to TRBJ1-2; D is perhaps TRBD1 (6 bases). DNA for the CDR3: TGTGCCAGCTCACCACCGGGGGCAGCTTCCTATGGCTACACCTTC. Encoded protein: CASSPPGAASYGYTF.